This TCR beta chain stems from a study of OX40 agonist ivuxolimab in advanced cancers. Overall study: Three partial responders included one hepatocellular carcinoma patient and two cutaneous melanoma patients. Notes on the study in general: CD4+ and CD8+ blood T cells expanded clonally by week 6 at 0.1 to 3.0 mg/kg. The mean number of expanded clones was higher in CD8+ T cells than in CD4+.

The table came from immunoSEQ multiplex PCR; TCRdb's copy has only in-frame clones and leaves some out. The table lists more than 25,000 clones, roughly 77% of them singletons. Exclusion applied to patients with autoimmune disease history or systemic immunosuppression. On this clone: The antigen remains unidentified.

The receptor comes from an adult with an advanced solid tumor such as melanoma, head and neck, liver or kidney cancer. This specimen was CD4+ or CD8+ T cells sorted from blood, taken in a trial of the OX40 agonist ivuxolimab.

CDR3 DNA sequence: TGCGCCAGCAGTCAATCTGTCGCGGACCACTACGAGCAGTACTTC. Protein product: CASSQSVADHYEQYF. The chain uses TRBV23-1 and TRBJ2-7, with D unresolved. TRBV23-1 is labeled an ORF, and its function is uncertain. The CDR3 loop spans 15 amino acids. The ends were cut back, 0 bases at V and 3 bases at J, with 12 bases in the middle.